This TCR beta chain was recorded in a study of response to subunit inactivated influenza vaccine. The study, taken as a whole, reports: Authors suggested few new T cells are recruited by each seasonal influenza vaccination.

The CDR3 extends over 15 amino acids. Germline V gene lookup returns CDR1 SQVTM and CDR2 ANQGSEA. Germline trimming cut 7 bases from V and 4 bases from J; bases unmatched to any gene: 8. TCRdb re-called the RT-PCR reads through MiXCR, storing one row per CDR3 protein. This table has about 700,000 distinct CDR3 sequences, around 14% appearing once. In its sample, this clonotype was seen a few times. The antigen is undetermined. The sequence was obtained from a man aged 50 to 59 who received an inactivated influenza vaccine. The specimen comprised PBMCs from blood, sampled 14 days before vaccination. This sequence joins TRBV29-1 and TRBJ2-2, with TRBD1 identical over 11 bases. The CDR3 region is CSAIGTGGITGELFF. CDR3 nucleotides: TGCAGCGCAATTGGGACAGGGGGAATCACCGGGGAGCTGTTTTTT.